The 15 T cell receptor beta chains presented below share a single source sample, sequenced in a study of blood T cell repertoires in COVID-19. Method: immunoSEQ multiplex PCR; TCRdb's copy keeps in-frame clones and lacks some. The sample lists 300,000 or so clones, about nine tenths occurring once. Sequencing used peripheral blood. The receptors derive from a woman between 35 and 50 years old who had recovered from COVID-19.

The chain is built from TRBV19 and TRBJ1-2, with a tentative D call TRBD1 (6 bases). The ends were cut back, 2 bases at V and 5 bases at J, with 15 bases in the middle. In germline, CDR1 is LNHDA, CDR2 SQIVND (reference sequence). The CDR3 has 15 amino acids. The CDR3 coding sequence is TGTGCCAGTAGTATATCTGCCGGACAGATATATGGCTACACCTTC. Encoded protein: CASSISAGQIYGYTF.

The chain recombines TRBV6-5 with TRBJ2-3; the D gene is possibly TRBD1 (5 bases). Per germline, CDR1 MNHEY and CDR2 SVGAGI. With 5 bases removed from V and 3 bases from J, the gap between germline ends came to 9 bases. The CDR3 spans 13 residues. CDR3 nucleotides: TGTGCCAGCAGTCCCGGACAAACAGATACGCAGTATTTT. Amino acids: CASSPGQTDTQYF.

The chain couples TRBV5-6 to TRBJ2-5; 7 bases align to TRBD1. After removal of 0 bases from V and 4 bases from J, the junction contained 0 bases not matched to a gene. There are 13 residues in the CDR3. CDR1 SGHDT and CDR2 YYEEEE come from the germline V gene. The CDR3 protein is CASSLDRGETQYF. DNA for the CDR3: TGTGCCAGCAGCTTGGACAGGGGAGAGACCCAGTACTTC.

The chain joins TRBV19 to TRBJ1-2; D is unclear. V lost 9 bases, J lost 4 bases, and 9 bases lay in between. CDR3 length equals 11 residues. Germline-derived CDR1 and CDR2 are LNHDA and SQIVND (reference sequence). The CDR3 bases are TGTGCCAGACAATTTTCCTATGGCTACACCTTC. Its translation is CARQFSYGYTF.

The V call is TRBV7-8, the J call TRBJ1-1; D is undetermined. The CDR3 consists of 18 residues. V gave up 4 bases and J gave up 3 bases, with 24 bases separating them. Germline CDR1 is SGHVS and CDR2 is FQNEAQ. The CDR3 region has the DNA TGTGCCAGCAGCTCCGAGGCGGGGAAAAGGAATCGGGACACTGAAGCTTTCTTT. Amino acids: CASSSEAGKRNRDTEAFF. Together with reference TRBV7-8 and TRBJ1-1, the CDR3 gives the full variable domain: GAGVSQSPRYKVAKRGQDVALRCDPISGHVSLFWYQQALGQGPEFLTYFQNEAQLDKSGLPSDRFFAERPEGSVSTLKIQRTQQEDSAVYLCASSSEAGKRNRDTEAFFGQGTRLTVV.

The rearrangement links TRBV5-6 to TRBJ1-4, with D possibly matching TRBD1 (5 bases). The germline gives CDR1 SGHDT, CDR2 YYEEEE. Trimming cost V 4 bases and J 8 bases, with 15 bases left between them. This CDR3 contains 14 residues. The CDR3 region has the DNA TGTGCCAGCAGCAAAGGGGCGAACCAAGAAAAACTGTTTTTT. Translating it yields CASSKGANQEKLFF.

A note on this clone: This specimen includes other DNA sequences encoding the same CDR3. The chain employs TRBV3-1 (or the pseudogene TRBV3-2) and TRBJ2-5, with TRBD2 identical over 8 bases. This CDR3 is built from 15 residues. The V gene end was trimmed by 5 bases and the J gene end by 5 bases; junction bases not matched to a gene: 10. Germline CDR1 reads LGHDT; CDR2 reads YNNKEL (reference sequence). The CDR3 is CASSYSGEEGETQYF. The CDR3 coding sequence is TGTGCCAGCAGCTATAGCGGGGAAGAGGGGGAGACCCAGTACTTC.

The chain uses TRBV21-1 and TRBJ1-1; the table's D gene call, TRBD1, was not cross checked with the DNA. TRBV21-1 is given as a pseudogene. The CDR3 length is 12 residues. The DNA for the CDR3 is TGTGCCAGCAGCAGGACAGGCACTGAAGCTTTCTTT. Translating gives CASSRTGTEAFF.

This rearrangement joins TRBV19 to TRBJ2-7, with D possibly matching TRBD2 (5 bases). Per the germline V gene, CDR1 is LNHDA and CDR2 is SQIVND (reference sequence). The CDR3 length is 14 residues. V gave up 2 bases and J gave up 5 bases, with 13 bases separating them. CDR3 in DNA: TGTGCCAGTAGTATAAACGGAGGAGGCGACGAGCAGTACTTC. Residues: CASSINGGGDEQYF.

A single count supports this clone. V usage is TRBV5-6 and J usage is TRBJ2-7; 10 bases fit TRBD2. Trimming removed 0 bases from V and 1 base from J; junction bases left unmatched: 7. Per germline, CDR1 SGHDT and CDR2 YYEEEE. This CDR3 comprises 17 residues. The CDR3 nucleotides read TGTGCCAGCAGCTTGGAGAGCGGGGGGGCCAGATCCTACGAGCAGTACTTC. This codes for CASSLESGGARSYEQYF.

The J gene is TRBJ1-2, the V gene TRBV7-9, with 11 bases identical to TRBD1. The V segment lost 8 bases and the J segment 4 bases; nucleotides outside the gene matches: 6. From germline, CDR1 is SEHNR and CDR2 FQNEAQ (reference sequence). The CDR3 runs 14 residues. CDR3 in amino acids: CASGGQGAGYGYTF. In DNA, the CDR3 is TGTGCCAGCGGCGGACAGGGGGCCGGCTATGGCTACACCTTC.

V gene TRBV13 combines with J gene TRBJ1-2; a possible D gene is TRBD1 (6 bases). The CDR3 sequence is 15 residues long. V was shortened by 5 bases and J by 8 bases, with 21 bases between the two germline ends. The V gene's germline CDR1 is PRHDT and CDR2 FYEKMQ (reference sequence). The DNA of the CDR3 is TGTGCCAGCAGCCCGTACGGTTCAGGGGACGGAGGCTACACCTTC. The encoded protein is CASSPYGSGDGGYTF.

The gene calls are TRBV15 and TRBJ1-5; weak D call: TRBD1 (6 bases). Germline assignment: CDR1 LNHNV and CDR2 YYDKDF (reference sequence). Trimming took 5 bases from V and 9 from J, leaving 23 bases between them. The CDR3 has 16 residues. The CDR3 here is CATSGPSRTDVGPQHF. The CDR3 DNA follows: TGTGCCACCAGCGGGCCGTCGAGGACAGATGTCGGGCCCCAGCATTTT.

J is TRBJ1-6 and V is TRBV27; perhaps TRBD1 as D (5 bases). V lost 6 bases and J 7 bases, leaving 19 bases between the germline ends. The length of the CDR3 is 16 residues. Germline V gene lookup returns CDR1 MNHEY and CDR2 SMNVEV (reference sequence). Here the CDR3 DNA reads TGTGCCAGCAGCCCTCTGCGGGGCAAAATAAATTCACCCCTCCACTTT. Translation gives CASSPLRGKINSPLHF.

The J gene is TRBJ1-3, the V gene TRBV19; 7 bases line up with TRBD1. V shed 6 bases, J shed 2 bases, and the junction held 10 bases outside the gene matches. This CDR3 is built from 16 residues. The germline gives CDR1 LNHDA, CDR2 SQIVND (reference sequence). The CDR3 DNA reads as TGTGCCAGTAGGAGGGGGCAGGGAGGCGCTGGAAACACCATATATTTT. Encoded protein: CASRRGQGGAGNTIYF. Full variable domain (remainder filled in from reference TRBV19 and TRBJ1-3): DGGITQSPKYLFRKEGQNVTLSCEQNLNHDAMYWYRQDPGQGLRLIYYSQIVNDFQKGDIAEGYSVSREKKESFPLTVTSAQKNPTAFYLCASRRGQGGAGNTIYFGEGSWLTVV.